This is a list of T cell receptor beta chains from one sample in a study of shared clonotypes between healthy human individuals. Profiling relied on immunoSEQ multiplex PCR, and the TCRdb table lists in-frame clones only, not all of them. Of some 600,000 clones listed, roughly 95% are singletons. Sequenced input: naive CD8+ T cells sorted from blood. Receptors originate from a woman between 25 and 40 years old in good health. The CDR3 runs from the conserved cysteine through the conserved F or W.

CDR3: CASSLGRGEYEKLFF
J: TRBJ1-4
length: 15
V: TRBV7-9

CDR3: CASRPTRNTEAFF
J: TRBJ1-1
length: 13
V: TRBV28

CDR3: CSATDGLAYEQYF
J: TRBJ2-7
length: 13
V: TRBV29-1

CDR3: CASSPGTGFYEQYF
J: TRBJ2-7
length: 14
V: TRBV10-2

CDR3: CASSQFGTLGRDEQFF
J: TRBJ2-1
length: 16
V: TRBV4-1

CDR3: CASSTGLASYEQYF
J: TRBJ2-7
length: 14
V: TRBV28

CDR3: CASSQASRDTEAFF
J: TRBJ1-1
length: 14
V: TRBV4-2

CDR3: CASSPGGTMNTEAFF
J: TRBJ1-1
length: 15
V: TRBV9

CDR3: CASSQFPDSANYEQYF
J: TRBJ2-7
length: 16
V: TRBV14

CDR3: CASSLWETGEQYF
J: TRBJ2-7
length: 13
V: TRBV7-6

CDR3: CAWSQGGNTEAFF
J: TRBJ1-1
length: 13
V: TRBV30

CDR3: CASSQETGGFSPGSGANVLTF
J: TRBJ2-6
length: 21
V: TRBV4-2

CDR3: CASSGGYGNQPQHF
J: TRBJ1-5
length: 14
V: TRBV5-6

CDR3: CASSQEPVSLSYEQYF
J: TRBJ2-7
length: 16
V: TRBV4-1

CDR3: CASTPGLSDEQFF
J: TRBJ2-1
length: 13
V: TRBV6-6

CDR3: CASSSLTGGDEQYF
J: TRBJ2-7
length: 14
V: TRBV7-9

CDR3: CASSLGEPRGAQPQHF
J: TRBJ1-5
length: 16
V: TRBV7-9

CDR3: CASSSDGSHQETQYF
J: TRBJ2-5
length: 15
V: TRBV11-3

CDR3: CASSPQRGDQPQHF
J: TRBJ1-5
length: 14
V: TRBV28

CDR3: CASSLRGQPQHF
J: TRBJ1-5
length: 12
V: TRBV27

CDR3: CASSYEGGLQETQYF
J: TRBJ2-5
length: 15
V: TRBV5-1

CDR3: CASSKALGGRNTEAFF
J: TRBJ1-1
length: 16
V: TRBV21-1

CDR3: CASSLPYRESFYGYTF
J: TRBJ1-2
length: 16
V: TRBV28

CDR3: CASSLGPRGMVEKLFF
J: TRBJ1-4
length: 16
V: TRBV11-3

CDR3: CASSFWTASDEQYF
J: TRBJ2-7
length: 14
V: TRBV5-1

CDR3: CATTTGITDEQYF
J: TRBJ2-7
length: 13
V: TRBV5-6

CDR3: CASSLEGFTDTQYF
J: TRBJ2-3
length: 14
V: TRBV6-5

CDR3: CASSYLQVADEQYF
J: TRBJ2-7
length: 14
V: TRBV6-5

CDR3: CASSLDLGLAGPNEQFF
J: TRBJ2-1
length: 17
V: TRBV7-6

CDR3: CSARLAGMTDTQYF
J: TRBJ2-3
length: 14
V: TRBV29-1

CDR3: CASTELAGGYNEQFF
J: TRBJ2-1
length: 15
V: TRBV27

CDR3: CASSLGLAGGPHEQYF
J: TRBJ2-7
length: 16
V: TRBV28

CDR3: CASSPPKAGASYNEQFF
J: TRBJ2-1
length: 17
V: TRBV5-1

CDR3: CASRLSDRGDNQPQHF
J: TRBJ1-5
length: 16
V: TRBV6-6

CDR3: CASSSIGGSYNEQFF
J: TRBJ2-1
length: 15
V: TRBV27

CDR3: CASSLDYFEQFF
J: TRBJ2-1
length: 12
V: TRBV11-1

CDR3: CASSLDGGRNYGYTF
J: TRBJ1-2
length: 15
V: TRBV7-9

CDR3: CASRLGTGGNNEQFF
J: TRBJ2-1
length: 15
V: TRBV7-9

CDR3: CSVGDGRTEAFF
J: TRBJ1-1
length: 12
V: TRBV29-1

CDR3: CASSLTPGQTNGDTQYF
J: TRBJ2-3
length: 17
V: TRBV28

CDR3: CATSRGFDRNTEAFF
J: TRBJ1-1
length: 15
V: TRBV15

CDR3: CASGGDGVSGANVLTF
J: TRBJ2-6
length: 16
V: TRBV2

CDR3: CAISGTRVPYEQYF
J: TRBJ2-7
length: 14
V: TRBV10-3

CDR3: CASSLGALDSYEQYF
J: TRBJ2-7
length: 15
V: TRBV7-8

CDR3: CASSASSGDLYGYTF
J: TRBJ1-2
length: 15
V: TRBV9

CDR3: CASSLVYRFESTNEKLFF
J: TRBJ1-4
length: 18
V: TRBV5-1

CDR3: CASTSGSANEQFF
J: TRBJ2-1
length: 13
V: TRBV4-1

CDR3: CATTQDRGNQPQHF
J: TRBJ1-5
length: 14
V: TRBV28

CDR3: CASSYFSGFTDTQYF
J: TRBJ2-3
length: 15
V: TRBV6-5

CDR3: CASSPRTGAYEQYF
J: TRBJ2-7
length: 14
V: TRBV7-9

CDR3: CASSSGQGLANYGYTF
J: TRBJ1-2
length: 16
V: TRBV5-1

CDR3: CASSLMAGGDPGGTQYF
J: TRBJ2-5
length: 17
V: TRBV27

CDR3: CASSVEGQISYNEQFF
J: TRBJ2-1
length: 16
V: TRBV9

CDR3: CASSQDTVTDTQYF
J: TRBJ2-3
length: 14
V: TRBV4-1

CDR3: CASSLWFGNTGELFF
J: TRBJ2-2
length: 15
V: TRBV5-1